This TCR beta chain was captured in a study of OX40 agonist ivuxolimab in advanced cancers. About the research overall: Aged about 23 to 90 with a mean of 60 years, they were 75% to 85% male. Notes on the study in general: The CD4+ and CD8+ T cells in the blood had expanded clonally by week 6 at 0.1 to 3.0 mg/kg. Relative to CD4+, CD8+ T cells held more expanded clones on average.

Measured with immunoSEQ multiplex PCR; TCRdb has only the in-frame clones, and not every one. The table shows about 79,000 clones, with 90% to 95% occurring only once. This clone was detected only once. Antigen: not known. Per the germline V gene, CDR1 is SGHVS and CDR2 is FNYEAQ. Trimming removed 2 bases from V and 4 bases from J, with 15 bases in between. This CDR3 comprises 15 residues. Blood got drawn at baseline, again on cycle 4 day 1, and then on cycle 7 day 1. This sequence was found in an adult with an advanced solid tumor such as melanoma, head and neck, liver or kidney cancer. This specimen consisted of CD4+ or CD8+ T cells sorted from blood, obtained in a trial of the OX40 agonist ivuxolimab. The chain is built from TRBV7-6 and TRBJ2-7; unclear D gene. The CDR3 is CASSLNPGLGYEQYF. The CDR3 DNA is TGTGCCAGCAGCTTAAATCCGGGTCTAGGATACGAGCAGTACTTC.